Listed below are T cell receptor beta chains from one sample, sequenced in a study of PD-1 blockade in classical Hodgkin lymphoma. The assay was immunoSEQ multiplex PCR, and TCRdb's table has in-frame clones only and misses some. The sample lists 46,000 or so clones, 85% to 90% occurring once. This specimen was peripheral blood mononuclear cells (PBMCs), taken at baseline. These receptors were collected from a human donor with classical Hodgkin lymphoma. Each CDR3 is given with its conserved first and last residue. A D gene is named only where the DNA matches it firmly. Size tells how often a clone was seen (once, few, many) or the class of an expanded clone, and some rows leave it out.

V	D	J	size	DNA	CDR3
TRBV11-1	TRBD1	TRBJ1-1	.	TGTGCCAGCAGCTTAGACACCGGGACAGGGAACACTGAAGCTTTCTTT	CASSLDTGTGNTEAFF
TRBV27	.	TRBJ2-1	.	TGTGCCAGCAGGGACAGCAGCTCCTACAATGAGCAGTTCTTC	CASRDSSSYNEQFF
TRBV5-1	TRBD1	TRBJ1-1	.	TGCGCCAGCAGCTTCAGGACAGGGAACACTGAAGCTTTCTTT	CASSFRTGNTEAFF
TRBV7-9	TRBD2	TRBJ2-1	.	TGTGCCAGCAGCTCGATACTAGCGGGAGGCTACAATGAGCAGTTCTTC	CASSSILAGGYNEQFF
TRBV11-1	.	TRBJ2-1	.	TGTGCCAGCAGCTGGTCAGACACCTACAATGAGCAGTTCTTC	CASSWSDTYNEQFF
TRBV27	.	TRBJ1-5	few	TGTGCCAGCAGCCGCGTGAATCAGCCCCAGCATTTT	CASSRVNQPQHF
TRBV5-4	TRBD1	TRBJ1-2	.	TGTGCCAGCAGCTTGGAGGACAGGGAGAACTATGGCTACACCTTC	CASSLEDRENYGYTF
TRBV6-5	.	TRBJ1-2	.	TGTGCCAGCAGTTACTGGTCCGAGGGGGTTTATGGCTACACCTTC	CASSYWSEGVYGYTF
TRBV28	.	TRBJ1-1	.	TGTGCCAGCAGTGGCAACAGGGTGAGGAACACTGAAGCTTTCTTT	CASSGNRVRNTEAFF
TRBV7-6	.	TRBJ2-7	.	TGTGCCAGCAGCTTGACGGAAGCCTACGAGCAGTACTTC	CASSLTEAYEQYF
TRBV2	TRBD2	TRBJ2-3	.	TGTGCCACCCCTAGCGGAGGCACAGATACGCAGTATTTT	CATPSGGTDTQYF
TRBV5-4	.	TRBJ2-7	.	TGTGCCAGCAGCTTTAGCGGCGAGCAGTACTTC	CASSFSGEQYF
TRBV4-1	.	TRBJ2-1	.	TGCGCCAGCAGCCAACTTTTGGATGAGCAGTTCTTC	CASSQLLDEQFF
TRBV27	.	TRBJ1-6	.	TGTGCCAGCAGTTTATCGGCGGGGGCCTATAATTCACCCCTCCACTTT	CASSLSAGAYNSPLHF
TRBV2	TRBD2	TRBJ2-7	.	TGTGCCAGCAGTGGGGGGGGTACCCGGCCTGGTTACGAGCAGTACTTC	CASSGGGTRPGYEQYF
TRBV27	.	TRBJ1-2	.	TGTGCCAGCAGTTTAGAGGGTGCGGGGGGCTACACCTTC	CASSLEGAGGYTF
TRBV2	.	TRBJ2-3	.	TGTGCCAGCAGAGAGGACCAGATGAAGACAGATACGCAGTATTTT	CASREDQMKTDTQYF
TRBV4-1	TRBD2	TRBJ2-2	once	TGCGCCAGCAGCTACCCACTAGCGGGGGCGAACACCGGGGAGCTGTTTTTT	CASSYPLAGANTGELFF
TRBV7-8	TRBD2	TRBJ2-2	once	TGTGCCAGCAGCTTAAGACGGGGGCTAGCGGGGGTGAACACCGGGGAGCTGTTTTTT	CASSLRRGLAGVNTGELFF
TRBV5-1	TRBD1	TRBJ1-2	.	TGCGCCAGCAGCCGAAACAGGGGGCAAGGCTACACCTTC	CASSRNRGQGYTF
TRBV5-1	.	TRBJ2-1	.	TGCGCCAGCAGCTTGGGCCAGGAGTCGTACAATGAGCAGTTCTTC	CASSLGQESYNEQFF
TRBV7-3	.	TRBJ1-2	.	TGTGCCAGCAGCTTAGAGGGTGGCTATGGCTACACCTTC	CASSLEGGYGYTF
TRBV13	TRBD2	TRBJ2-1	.	TGTGCCAGCAGCCTAGGGACTAGCAGGAGTTTTGAGCAGTTCTTC	CASSLGTSRSFEQFF
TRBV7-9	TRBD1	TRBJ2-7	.	TGTGCCAGCAGCTTAGTTGGACAGGGGGCGCGCTACGAGCAGTACTTC	CASSLVGQGARYEQYF
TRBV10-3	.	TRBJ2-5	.	TGTGCCATCAGTGAGTCGGGCGGTGGGGAGACCCAGTACTTC	CAISESGGGETQYF
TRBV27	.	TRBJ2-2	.	TGTGCCAGCAGTACCCAGGGGTTGTTCGGGGAGCTGTTTTTT	CASSTQGLFGELFF
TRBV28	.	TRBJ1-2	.	TGTGCCAGCAGTTTTCCGCCTAACTATGGCTACACCTTC	CASSFPPNYGYTF
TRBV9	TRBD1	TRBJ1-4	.	TGTGCCAGCAGCCGGACAGGGGGAGGCGAAAAACTGTTTTTT	CASSRTGGGEKLFF
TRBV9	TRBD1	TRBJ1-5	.	TGTGCCAGCAGCGCTGGGGACAGGGTGGTAGGTCAGCCCCAGCATTTT	CASSAGDRVVGQPQHF
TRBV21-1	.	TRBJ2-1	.	TGTGCCAGCAGCAAAGCGCTTCTAGCGGGGAAAGCCTACAATGAGCAGTTCTTC	CASSKALLAGKAYNEQFF
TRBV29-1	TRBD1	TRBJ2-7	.	TGCAGCGTTTACTCGGGACAGGGACGCGAGCAGTACTTC	CSVYSGQGREQYF
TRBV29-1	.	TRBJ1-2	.	TGCAGCGTTGAACGGATGGGGGGCTCTGGGTATGGCTACACCTTC	CSVERMGGSGYGYTF
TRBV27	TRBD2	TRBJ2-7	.	TGTGCCAGCAGTTCGATGGGGACTAGCGGGAGCTACGAGCAGTACTTC	CASSSMGTSGSYEQYF
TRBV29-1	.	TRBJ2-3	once	TGCAGCGTTGGAAGGCCAGTGAGCACAGATACGCAGTATTTT	CSVGRPVSTDTQYF
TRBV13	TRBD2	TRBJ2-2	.	TGTGCCAGCAGCTCCCTCCTAGCGGCGAGCACCGGGGAGCTGTTTTTT	CASSSLLAASTGELFF
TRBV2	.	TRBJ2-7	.	TGTGCCAGCAGTGATCAGTTACTCCTCTCCTACGAGCAGTACTTC	CASSDQLLLSYEQYF
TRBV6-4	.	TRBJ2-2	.	TGTGCCAGCAGTGGTGAGGTTTTCTCCGGGGAGCTGTTTTTT	CASSGEVFSGELFF
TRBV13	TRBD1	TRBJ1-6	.	TGTGCCAGCAGCTTAGGGACAGGGGGAAGAAATTCACCCCTCCACTTT	CASSLGTGGRNSPLHF
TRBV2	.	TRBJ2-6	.	TGTGCCAGCAGCGGGCCGGGCGTTGGGGCCAACGTCCTGACTTTC	CASSGPGVGANVLTF
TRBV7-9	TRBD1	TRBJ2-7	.	TGTGCCAGCAGCCCGGCGGCGGGACAGGAGTTTTACGAGCAGTACTTC	CASSPAAGQEFYEQYF
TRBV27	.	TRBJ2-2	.	TGTGCCAGCAGTTTACTTTACACCGGGGAGCTGTTTTTT	CASSLLYTGELFF